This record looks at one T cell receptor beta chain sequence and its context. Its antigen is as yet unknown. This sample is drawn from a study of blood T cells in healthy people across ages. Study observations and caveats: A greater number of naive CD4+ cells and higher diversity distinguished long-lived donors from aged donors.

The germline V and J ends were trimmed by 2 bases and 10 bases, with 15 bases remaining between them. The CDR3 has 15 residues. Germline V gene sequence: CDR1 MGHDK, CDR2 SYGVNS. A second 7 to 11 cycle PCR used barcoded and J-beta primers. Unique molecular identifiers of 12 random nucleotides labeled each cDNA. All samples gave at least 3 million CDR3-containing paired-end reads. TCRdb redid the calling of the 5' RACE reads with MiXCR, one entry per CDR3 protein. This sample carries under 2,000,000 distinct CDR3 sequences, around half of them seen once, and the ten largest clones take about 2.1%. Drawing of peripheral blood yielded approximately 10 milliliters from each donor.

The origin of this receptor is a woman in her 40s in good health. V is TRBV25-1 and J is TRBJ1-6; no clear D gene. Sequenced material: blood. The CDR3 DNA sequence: TGTGCCAGCAGTGAAAAGTTCGCGGGGAGCTCACCCCTCCACTTT. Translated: CASSEKFAGSSPLHF.